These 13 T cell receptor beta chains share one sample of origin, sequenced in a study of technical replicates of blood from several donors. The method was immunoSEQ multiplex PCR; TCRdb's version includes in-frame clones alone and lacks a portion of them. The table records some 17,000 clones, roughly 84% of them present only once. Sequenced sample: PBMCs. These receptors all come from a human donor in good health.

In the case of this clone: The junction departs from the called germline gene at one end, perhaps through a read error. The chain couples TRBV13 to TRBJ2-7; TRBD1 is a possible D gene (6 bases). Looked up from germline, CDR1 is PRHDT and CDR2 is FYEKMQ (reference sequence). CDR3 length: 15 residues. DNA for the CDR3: TGCGCCAGCAGCTCCTCCTTCACAGGGCCCTACGAGCAGTACTTC. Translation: CASSSSFTGPYEQYF.

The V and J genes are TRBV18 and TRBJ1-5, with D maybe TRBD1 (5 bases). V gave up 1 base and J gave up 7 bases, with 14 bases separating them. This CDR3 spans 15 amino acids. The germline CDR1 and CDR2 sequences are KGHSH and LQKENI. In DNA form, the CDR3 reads TGTGCCAGCTCACCACAGGGACTGCCCAGCCAGCCCCAGCATTTT. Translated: CASSPQGLPSQPQHF.

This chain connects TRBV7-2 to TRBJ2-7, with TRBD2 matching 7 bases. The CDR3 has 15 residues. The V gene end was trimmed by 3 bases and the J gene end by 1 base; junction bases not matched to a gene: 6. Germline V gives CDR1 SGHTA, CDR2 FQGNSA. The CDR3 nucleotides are TGTGCCAGCAGCTTTCTAGCGGCCCCTTCCTACGAGCAGTACTTC. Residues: CASSFLAAPSYEQYF.

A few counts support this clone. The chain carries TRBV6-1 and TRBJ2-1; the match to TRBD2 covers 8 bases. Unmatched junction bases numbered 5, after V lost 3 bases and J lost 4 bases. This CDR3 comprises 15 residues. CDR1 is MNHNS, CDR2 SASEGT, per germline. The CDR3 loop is CASSDSGMGYNEQFF. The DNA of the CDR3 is TGTGCCAGCAGTGATAGCGGGATGGGTTACAATGAGCAGTTCTTC.

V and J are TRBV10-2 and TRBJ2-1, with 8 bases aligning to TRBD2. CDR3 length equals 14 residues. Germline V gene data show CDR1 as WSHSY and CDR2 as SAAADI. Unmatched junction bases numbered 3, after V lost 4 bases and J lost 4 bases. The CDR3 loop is CASSATSGYNEQFF. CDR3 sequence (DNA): TGCGCCAGCAGTGCTACTAGCGGATACAATGAGCAGTTCTTC.

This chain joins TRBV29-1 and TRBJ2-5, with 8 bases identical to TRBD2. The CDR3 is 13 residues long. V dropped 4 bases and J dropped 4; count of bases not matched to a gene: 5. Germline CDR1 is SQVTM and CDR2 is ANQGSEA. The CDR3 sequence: CSVVSGGGETQYF. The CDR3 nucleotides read TGCAGCGTTGTATCGGGGGGGGGAGAGACCCAGTACTTC.

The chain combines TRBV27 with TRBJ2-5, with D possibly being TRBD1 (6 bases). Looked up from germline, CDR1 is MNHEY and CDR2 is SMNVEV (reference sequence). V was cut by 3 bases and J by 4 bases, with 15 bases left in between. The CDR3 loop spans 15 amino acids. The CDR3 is CASSFSSQGLETQYF. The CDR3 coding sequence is TGTGCCAGCAGTTTCTCCTCTCAGGGGTTAGAGACCCAGTACTTC.

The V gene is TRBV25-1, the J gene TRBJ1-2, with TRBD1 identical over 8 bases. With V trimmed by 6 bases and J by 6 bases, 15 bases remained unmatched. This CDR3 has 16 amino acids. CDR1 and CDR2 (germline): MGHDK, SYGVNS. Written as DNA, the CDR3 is TGTGCCAGCAGCTACCGCACCCAGGGGGCGCGAGATGGCTACACCTTC. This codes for CASSYRTQGARDGYTF.

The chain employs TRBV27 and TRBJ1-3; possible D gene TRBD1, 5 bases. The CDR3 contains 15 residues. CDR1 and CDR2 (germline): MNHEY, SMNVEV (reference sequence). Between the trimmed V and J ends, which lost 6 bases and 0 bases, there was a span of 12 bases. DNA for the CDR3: TGTGCCAGCAGCCCACGGGGGGGCTCTGGAAACACCATATATTTT. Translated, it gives CASSPRGGSGNTIYF.

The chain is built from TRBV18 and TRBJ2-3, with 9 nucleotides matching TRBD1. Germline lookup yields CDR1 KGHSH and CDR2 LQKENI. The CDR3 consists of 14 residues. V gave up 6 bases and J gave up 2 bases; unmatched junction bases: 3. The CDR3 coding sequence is TGTGCCAGCTCCGGGACAGGGCCCACAGATACGCAGTATTTT. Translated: CASSGTGPTDTQYF.

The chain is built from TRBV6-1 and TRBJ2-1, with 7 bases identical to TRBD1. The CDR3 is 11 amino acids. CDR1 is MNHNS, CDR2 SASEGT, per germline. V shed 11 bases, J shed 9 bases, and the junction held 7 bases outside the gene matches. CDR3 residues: CAVKGGGEQFF. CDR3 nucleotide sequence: TGTGCCGTTAAAGGGGGCGGTGAGCAGTTCTTC.

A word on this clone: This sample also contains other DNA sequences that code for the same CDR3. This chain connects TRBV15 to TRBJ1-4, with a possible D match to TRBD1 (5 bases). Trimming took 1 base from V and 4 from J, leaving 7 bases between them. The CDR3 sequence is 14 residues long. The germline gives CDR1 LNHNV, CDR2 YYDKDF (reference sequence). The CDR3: CATSRGQGNEKLFF. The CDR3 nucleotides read TGTGCCACCAGCAGAGGGCAGGGTAATGAAAAACTGTTTTTT.

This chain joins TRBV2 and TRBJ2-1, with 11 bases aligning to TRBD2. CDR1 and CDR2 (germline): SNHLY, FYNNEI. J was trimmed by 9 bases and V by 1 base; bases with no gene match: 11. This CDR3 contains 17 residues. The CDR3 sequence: CASSEGGGLAAEGEQFF. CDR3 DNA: TGTGCCAGCAGTGAAGGTGGGGGACTAGCGGCCGAGGGTGAGCAGTTCTTC.